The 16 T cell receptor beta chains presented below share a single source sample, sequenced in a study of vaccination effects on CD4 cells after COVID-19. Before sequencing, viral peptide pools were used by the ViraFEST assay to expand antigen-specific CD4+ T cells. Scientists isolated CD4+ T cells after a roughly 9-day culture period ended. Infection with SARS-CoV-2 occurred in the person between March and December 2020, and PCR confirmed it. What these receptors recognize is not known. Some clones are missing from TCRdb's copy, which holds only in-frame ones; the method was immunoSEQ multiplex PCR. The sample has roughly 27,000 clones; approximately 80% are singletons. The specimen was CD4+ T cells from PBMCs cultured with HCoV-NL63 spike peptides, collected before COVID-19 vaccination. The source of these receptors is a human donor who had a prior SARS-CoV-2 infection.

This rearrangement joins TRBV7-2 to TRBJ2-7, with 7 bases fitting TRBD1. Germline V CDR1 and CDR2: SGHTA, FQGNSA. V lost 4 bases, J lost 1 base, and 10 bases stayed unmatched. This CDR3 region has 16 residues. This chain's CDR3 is CASSSQGGAGSYEQYF. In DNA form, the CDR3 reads TGTGCCAGCAGCTCGCAAGGGGGCGCTGGGTCCTACGAGCAGTACTTC.

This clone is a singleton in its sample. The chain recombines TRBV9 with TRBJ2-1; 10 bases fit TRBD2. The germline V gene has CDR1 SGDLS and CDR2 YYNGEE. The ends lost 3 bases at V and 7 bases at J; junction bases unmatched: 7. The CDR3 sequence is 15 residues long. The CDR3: CASSGERGGRNEQFF. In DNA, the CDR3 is TGTGCCAGCAGCGGGGAGCGGGGGGGCCGGAATGAGCAGTTCTTC. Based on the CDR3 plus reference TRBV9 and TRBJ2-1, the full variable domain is DSGVTQTPKHLITATGQRVTLRCSPRSGDLSVYWYQQSLDQGLQFLIQYYNGEERAKGNILERFSAQQFPDLHSELNLSSLELGDSALYFCASSGERGGRNEQFFGPGTRLTVL.

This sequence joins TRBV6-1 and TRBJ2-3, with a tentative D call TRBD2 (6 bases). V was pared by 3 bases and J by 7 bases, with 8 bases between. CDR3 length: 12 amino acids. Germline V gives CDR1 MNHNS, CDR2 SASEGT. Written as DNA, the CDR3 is TGTGCCAGCAGTGAGGACTATAATACGCAGTATTTT. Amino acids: CASSEDYNTQYF.

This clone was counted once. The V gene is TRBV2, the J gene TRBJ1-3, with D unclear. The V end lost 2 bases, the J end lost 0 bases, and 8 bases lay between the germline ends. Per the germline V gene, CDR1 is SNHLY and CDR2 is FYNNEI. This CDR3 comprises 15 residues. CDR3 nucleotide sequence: TGTGCCAGCAGTGAAACCGATAGCTCTGGAAACACCATATATTTT. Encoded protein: CASSETDSSGNTIYF. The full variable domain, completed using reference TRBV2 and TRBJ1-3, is EPEVTQTPSHQVTQMGQEVILRCVPISNHLYFYWYRQILGQKVEFLVSFYNNEISEKSEIFDDQFSVERPDGSNFTLKIRSTKLEDSAMYFCASSETDSSGNTIYFGEGSWLTVV.

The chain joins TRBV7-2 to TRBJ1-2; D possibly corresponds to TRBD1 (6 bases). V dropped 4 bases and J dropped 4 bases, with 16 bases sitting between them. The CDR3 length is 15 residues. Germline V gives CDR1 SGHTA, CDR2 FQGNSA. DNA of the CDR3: TGTGCCAGCAGCTCAAACAGGGAAATCTCCTATGGCTACACCTTC. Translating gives CASSSNREISYGYTF.

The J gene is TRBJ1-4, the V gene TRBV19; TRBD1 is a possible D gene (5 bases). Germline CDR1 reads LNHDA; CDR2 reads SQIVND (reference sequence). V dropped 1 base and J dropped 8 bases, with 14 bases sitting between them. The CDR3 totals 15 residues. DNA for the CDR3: TGTGCCAGTAGTATAGGCGGGGCACGGGGGGAAAAACTGTTTTTT. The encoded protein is CASSIGGARGEKLFF.

CDR3 sequence: CATSEGQYSGYTF. CDR3 nucleotides: TGTGCCACCAGTGAAGGACAGTACTCTGGCTACACCTTC. J is TRBJ1-2 and V is TRBV24-1; D possibly corresponds to TRBD1 (6 bases). CDR1 is KGHDR and CDR2 is SFDVKD in the germline V gene. Trimming removed 4 bases at V and 7 bases at J, with 12 bases between. The CDR3 loop spans 13 amino acids.

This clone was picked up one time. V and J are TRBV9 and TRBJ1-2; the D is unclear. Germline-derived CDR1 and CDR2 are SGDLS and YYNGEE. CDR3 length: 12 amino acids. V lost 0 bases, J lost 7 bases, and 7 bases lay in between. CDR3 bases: TGTGCCAGCAGCGTAGCGAGTGGTGGCTACACCTTC. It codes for CASSVASGGYTF. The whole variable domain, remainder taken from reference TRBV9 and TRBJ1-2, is DSGVTQTPKHLITATGQRVTLRCSPRSGDLSVYWYQQSLDQGLQFLIQYYNGEERAKGNILERFSAQQFPDLHSELNLSSLELGDSALYFCASSVASGGYTFGSGTRLTVV.

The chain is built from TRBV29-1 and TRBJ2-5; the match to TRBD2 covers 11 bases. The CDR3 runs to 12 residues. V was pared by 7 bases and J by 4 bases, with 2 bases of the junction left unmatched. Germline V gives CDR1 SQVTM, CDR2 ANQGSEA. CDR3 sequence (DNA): TGCAGCGGGCTAGCGGGAGGAGAGACCCAGTACTTC. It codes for CSGLAGGETQYF.

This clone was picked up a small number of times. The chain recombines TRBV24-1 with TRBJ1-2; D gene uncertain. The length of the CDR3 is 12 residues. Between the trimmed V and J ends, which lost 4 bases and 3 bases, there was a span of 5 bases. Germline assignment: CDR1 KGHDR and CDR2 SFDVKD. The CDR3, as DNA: TGTGCCACCAGTGAGGGGTACTATGGCTACACCTTC. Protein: CATSEGYYGYTF.

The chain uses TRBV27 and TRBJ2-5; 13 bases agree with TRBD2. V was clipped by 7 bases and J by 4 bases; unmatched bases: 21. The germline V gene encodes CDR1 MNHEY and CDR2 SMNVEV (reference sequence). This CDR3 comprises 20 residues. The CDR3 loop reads CASTNPPGTSGIGPRETQYF. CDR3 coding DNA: TGTGCCAGCACCAACCCCCCCGGGACTAGCGGGATTGGTCCCCGAGAGACCCAGTACTTC.

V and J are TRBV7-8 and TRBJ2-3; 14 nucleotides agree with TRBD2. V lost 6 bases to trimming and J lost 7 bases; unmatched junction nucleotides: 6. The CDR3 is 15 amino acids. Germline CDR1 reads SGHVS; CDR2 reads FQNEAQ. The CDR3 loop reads CASSRLAGGVNTQYF. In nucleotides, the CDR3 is TGTGCCAGCAGTCGACTAGCGGGGGGGGTAAATACGCAGTATTTT.

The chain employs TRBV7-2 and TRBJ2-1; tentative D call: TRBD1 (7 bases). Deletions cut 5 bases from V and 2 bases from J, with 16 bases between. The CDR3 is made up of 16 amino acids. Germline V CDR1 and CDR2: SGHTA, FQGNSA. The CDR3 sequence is CASSQGGRAAYNEQFF. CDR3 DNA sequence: TGTGCCAGCAGCCAGGGGGGCAGGGCGGCCTACAATGAGCAGTTCTTC. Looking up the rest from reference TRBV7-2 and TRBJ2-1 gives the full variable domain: GAGVSQSPSNKVTEKGKDVELRCDPISGHTALYWYRQSLGQGLEFLIYFQGNSAPDKSGLPSDRFSAERTGGSVSTLTIQRTQQEDSAVYLCASSQGGRAAYNEQFFGPGTRLTVL.

This chain's CDR3 is CAISGGQGNEQYF. CDR3 nucleotides: TGTGCCATCAGTGGGGGACAGGGTAACGAGCAGTACTTC. This sequence joins TRBV10-3 and TRBJ2-7; 9 bases align to TRBD1. CDR3 length equals 13 residues. CDR1 is ENHRY, CDR2 SYGVKD, per germline. V lost 4 bases and J lost 5; bases outside the gene matches: 3.

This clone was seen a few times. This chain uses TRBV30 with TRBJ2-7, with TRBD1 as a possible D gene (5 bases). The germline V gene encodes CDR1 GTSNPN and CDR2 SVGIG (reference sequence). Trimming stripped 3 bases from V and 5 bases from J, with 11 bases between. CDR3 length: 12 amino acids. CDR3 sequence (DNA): TGTGCCTGGAGCCATACAGGCGACGAGCAGTACTTC. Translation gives CAWSHTGDEQYF.

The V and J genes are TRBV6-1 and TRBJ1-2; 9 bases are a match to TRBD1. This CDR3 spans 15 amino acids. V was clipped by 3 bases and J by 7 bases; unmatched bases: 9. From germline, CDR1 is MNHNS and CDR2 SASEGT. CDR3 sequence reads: CASSEVSGQGSGYTF. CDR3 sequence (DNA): TGTGCCAGCAGTGAGGTCTCGGGACAGGGATCTGGCTACACCTTC.